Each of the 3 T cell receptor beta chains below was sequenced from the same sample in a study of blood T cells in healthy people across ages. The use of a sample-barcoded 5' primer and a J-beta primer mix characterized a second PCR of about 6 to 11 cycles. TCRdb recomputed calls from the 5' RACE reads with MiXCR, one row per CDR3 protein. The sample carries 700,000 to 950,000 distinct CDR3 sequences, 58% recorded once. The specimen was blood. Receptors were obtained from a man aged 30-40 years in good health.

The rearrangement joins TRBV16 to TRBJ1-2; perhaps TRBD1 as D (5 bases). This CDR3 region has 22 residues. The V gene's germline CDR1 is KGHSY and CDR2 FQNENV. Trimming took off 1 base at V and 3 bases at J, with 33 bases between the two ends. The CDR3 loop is CASSQLKGRSISRMESYYGYTF. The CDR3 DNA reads TGTGCCAGCAGCCAATTAAAGGGGAGGAGCATATCCCGAATGGAGTCTTACTATGGCTACACCTTC.

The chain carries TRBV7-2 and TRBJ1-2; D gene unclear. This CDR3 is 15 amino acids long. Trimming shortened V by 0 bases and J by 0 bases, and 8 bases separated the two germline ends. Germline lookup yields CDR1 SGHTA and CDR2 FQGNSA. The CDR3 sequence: CASSLATGSNYGYTF. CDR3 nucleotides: TGTGCCAGCAGCTTAGCTACGGGCTCTAACTATGGCTACACCTTC.

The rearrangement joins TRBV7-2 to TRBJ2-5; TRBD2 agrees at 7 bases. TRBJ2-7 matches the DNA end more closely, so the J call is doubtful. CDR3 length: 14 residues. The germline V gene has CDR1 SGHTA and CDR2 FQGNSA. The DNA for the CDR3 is TGTGCCAGCAGCTTAGCAGCGGGGAAATACGAGCAGTACTTC. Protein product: CASSLAAGKYEQYF.